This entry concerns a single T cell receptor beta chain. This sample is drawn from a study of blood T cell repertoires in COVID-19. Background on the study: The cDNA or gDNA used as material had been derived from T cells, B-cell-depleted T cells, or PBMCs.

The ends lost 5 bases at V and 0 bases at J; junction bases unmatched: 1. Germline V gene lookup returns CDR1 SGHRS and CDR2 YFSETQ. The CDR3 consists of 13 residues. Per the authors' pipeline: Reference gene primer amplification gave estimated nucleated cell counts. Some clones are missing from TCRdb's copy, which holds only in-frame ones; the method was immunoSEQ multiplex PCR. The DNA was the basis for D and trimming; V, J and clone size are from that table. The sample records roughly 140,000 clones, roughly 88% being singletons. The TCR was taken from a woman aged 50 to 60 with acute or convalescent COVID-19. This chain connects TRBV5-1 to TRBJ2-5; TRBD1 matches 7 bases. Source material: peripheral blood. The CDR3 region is CASRRGHQETQYF. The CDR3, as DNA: TGCGCCAGCAGGAGGGGGCACCAAGAGACCCAGTACTTC.